One and the same sample provided the 20 T cell receptor beta chains below, sequenced in a study of T-cell reconstitution after alpha-beta-depleted transplantation in children. Unique molecular identifiers featured in how the TCRbeta library was prepared. TCRdb redid the calling of the PCR reads with MiXCR, one entry per CDR3 protein. There are about 980,000 distinct CDR3 sequences in the sample; 25% to 30% occur only once, and roughly 30% lies in the top ten. The sequencing used PBMCs, mostly from graft donor cells, collected 360 days after TCRalphabeta/CD19-depleted stem cell transplant. The receptors originated from a boy younger than two who had a stem cell transplant for SCID, so the T cells may come from the graft donor.

The rearrangement uses TRBV4-3 and TRBJ2-5; TRBD1 aligns across 8 bases. V gave up 1 base and J gave up 3 bases; unmatched junction bases: 4. The CDR3 is made up of 15 amino acids. CDR1 LGHNA and CDR2 YSLEER come from the germline V gene. Here the CDR3 reads CASSQAWTGKETQYF. The CDR3 region has the DNA TGCGCCAGCAGCCAAGCATGGACAGGGAAAGAGACCCAGTACTTC.

The V call is TRBV4-1, the J call TRBJ1-1, with D possibly TRBD1 on 6 matching bases. V was trimmed by 0 bases and J by 1 base, leaving 12 bases between them. From germline, CDR1 is MGHRA and CDR2 YSYEKL. This CDR3 region has 16 residues. Written as DNA, the CDR3 is TGCGCCAGCAGCCAAGATAAAAGGGGGGGGAACACTGAAGCTTTCTTT. Its translation: CASSQDKRGGNTEAFF.

This clonotype was detected only a few times. The chain uses TRBV29-1 and TRBJ2-3; 9 bases fit TRBD1. The V gene's germline CDR1 is SQVTM and CDR2 ANQGSEA. This CDR3 is built from 14 residues. V lost 7 bases, J lost 4 bases, and 9 bases stayed unmatched. CDR3 DNA sequence: TGCAGCGGCGAGGACAGGGGAAAGGCAGATACGCAGTATTTT. Translating it yields CSGEDRGKADTQYF.

The chain has TRBV18 and TRBJ2-6, with D unresolved. CDR1 is KGHSH and CDR2 is LQKENI in the germline V gene. CDR3 length: 14 amino acids. The V end lost 6 bases, the J end lost 4 bases, and 10 bases lay between the germline ends. CDR3 amino acids: CASSRTGGANVLTF. The DNA for the CDR3 is TGTGCCAGCTCCCGGACCGGCGGGGCCAACGTCCTGACTTTC.

The chain carries TRBV4-1 and TRBJ1-1, with unresolved D. Germline CDR1 reads MGHRA; CDR2 reads YSYEKL. This CDR3 contains 15 residues. Between the trimmed V and J ends, which lost 0 bases and 5 bases, there was a span of 13 bases. The CDR3 region has the DNA TGCGCCAGCAGCCAAGAAGGTTCGGGAGCTACTGAAGCTTTCTTT. Amino acid sequence: CASSQEGSGATEAFF.

There are a few counts of this clonotype. The chain is built from TRBV27 and TRBJ2-7; TRBD2 might be the D (7 bases). CDR1 and CDR2 from the germline V gene are MNHEY and SMNVEV (reference sequence). The CDR3 extends over 15 amino acids. V gave up 5 bases and J gave up 6 bases, with 20 bases separating them. In nucleotides, the CDR3 is TGTGCCAGCAGTCCAACGGGGGGCTTCCTTCGCGAGCAGTACTTC. It encodes CASSPTGGFLREQYF.

This clonotype has a handful of counts. This chain uses TRBV6-5 with TRBJ2-7, with 7 positions matching TRBD1. V trimming: 2 bases; J trimming: 6 bases; junction bases outside the gene matches: 16. This CDR3 has 17 residues. CDR1 is MNHEY and CDR2 is SVGAGI in the germline V gene. The CDR3 reads CASSYSNLGGQGREQYF. The CDR3 DNA reads as TGTGCCAGCAGTTACAGTAATCTAGGGGGCCAAGGTCGCGAGCAGTACTTC.

Only a few counts were recorded for this clonotype. V gene TRBV28 combines with J gene TRBJ1-5; TRBD1 is a possible D gene (5 bases). There are 15 residues in the CDR3. Per the germline V gene, CDR1 is MDHEN and CDR2 is SYDVKM. Trimming took 3 bases from V and 6 from J, leaving 15 bases between them. The CDR3 nucleotides are TGTGCCAGCAGTTTTTGGGGGGGGGATAGTCAGCCCCAGCATTTT. This codes for CASSFWGGDSQPQHF.

This clonotype was seen more than once but under ten times. The gene calls are TRBV12-3 or TRBV12-4 and TRBJ2-7; 9 bases are shared with TRBD1. The CDR3 extends over 17 amino acids. The trim removed 3 bases at V and 5 bases at J, leaving 14 bases unmatched. Here the CDR3 DNA reads TGTGCCAGCAGTTTCTCGATCTCCAGGGACAGGGCAAACGAGCAGTACTTC. It is translated as CASSFSISRDRANEQYF.

A remark on this clonotype: A read error may account for a junction end that differs from germline. The chain uses TRBV18 and TRBJ1-2, with a possible D match to TRBD1 (6 bases). The CDR3 is made up of 13 amino acids. Germline CDR1 is KGHSH and CDR2 is LQKENI. CDR3 region: CASSPDRSYGYIF. CDR3 sequence (DNA): TGTGCCAGCTCACCCGACAGGAGCTATGGCTACATCTTC.

The V gene is TRBV7-3, the J gene TRBJ2-3; 7 bases align to TRBD2. The germline V gene has CDR1 SGHTA and CDR2 FQGTGA. Germline trimming cut 5 bases from V and 6 bases from J; bases unmatched to any gene: 8. CDR3 size: 14 residues. The CDR3 is CASSKGLSFDTQYF. The CDR3 DNA follows: TGTGCCAGCAGCAAGGGACTAAGTTTTGATACGCAGTATTTT.

DNA of the CDR3: TGTGCCAGCAGAACCATCCGGCGGGGGGGTCACAATGAGCAGTTCTTC. This gives the protein CASRTIRRGGHNEQFF. The rearrangement uses TRBV28 and TRBJ2-1; 9 bases align to TRBD2. The trim removed 6 bases at V and 5 bases at J, leaving 11 bases unmatched. This CDR3 is 16 amino acids long. Germline V gives CDR1 MDHEN, CDR2 SYDVKM.

This clonotype was seen a handful of times. The chain employs TRBV5-1 and TRBJ1-1; D is ambiguous. The CDR3 runs 13 residues. Germline V lookup: CDR1 SGHRS, CDR2 YFSETQ. V lost 5 bases, J lost 6 bases, and 14 bases lay in between. The CDR3 sequence: CASSFGRLAEAFF. CDR3 coding DNA: TGCGCCAGCAGTTTTGGCAGGTTGGCTGAAGCTTTCTTT.

The V gene is TRBV11-2, the J gene TRBJ2-2; a possible D gene is TRBD1 (5 bases). The CDR3 sequence is 17 residues long. V lost 5 bases, J lost 3 bases, and 19 bases lay in between. From germline, CDR1 is SGHAT and CDR2 FQNNGV. CDR3 sequence reads: CASSGARQKGHTGELFF. CDR3 coding DNA: TGTGCCAGCAGCGGCGCCCGACAGAAGGGGCACACCGGGGAGCTGTTTTTT.

The genes are TRBV29-1 and TRBJ2-5; D perhaps matches TRBD1 (6 bases). CDR3 length: 13 amino acids. Trimming cost V 7 bases and J 2 bases, with 14 bases left between them. Per the germline V gene, CDR1 is SQVTM and CDR2 is ANQGSEA. The CDR3 protein is CSAHRARQETQYF. DNA for the CDR3: TGCAGCGCCCACAGGGCACGTCAAGAGACCCAGTACTTC.

In this sample, this clonotype turned up a few times. The rearrangement uses TRBV27 and TRBJ1-1; the D gene is possibly TRBD1 (5 bases). This CDR3 is built from 14 residues. Deletions cut 4 bases from V and 0 bases from J, with 9 bases between. The germline V gene encodes CDR1 MNHEY and CDR2 SMNVEV (reference sequence). In DNA, the CDR3 is TGTGCCAGCAGTTCGGGACGTCTGAACACTGAAGCTTTCTTT. This codes for CASSSGRLNTEAFF.

This clonotype was picked up many times. The chain is built from TRBV28 and TRBJ2-5, with 7 bases aligning to TRBD1. The trim removed 7 bases at V and 1 base at J, leaving 6 bases unmatched. This CDR3 is 14 amino acids long. Germline V lookup: CDR1 MDHEN, CDR2 SYDVKM. The CDR3 sequence: CASKGQATQETQYF. CDR3 bases: TGTGCCAGCAAAGGACAGGCCACCCAAGAGACCCAGTACTTC.

This sequence joins TRBV7-2 and TRBJ1-1, with D tentatively TRBD1 (5 bases). CDR3 length: 15 residues. Germline CDR1 reads SGHTA; CDR2 reads FQGNSA. V was cut by 5 bases and J by 0 bases, with 13 bases left in between. This CDR3 is CASSARQTMNTEAFF. As DNA, the CDR3 is TGTGCCAGCAGCGCACGACAGACCATGAACACTGAAGCTTTCTTT.

This chain joins TRBV4-2 and TRBJ2-7; perhaps TRBD1 as D (7 bases). Germline values: CDR1 LGHNA, CDR2 YNFKEQ. Deletions cut 3 bases from V and 0 bases from J, with 15 bases between. This CDR3 has 16 amino acids. DNA for the CDR3: TGTGCCAGCAGCCAGGCTCAGGGGGGAAGCTCCTACGAGCAGTACTTC. It encodes CASSQAQGGSSYEQYF.

The V call is TRBV3-1, the J call TRBJ2-5; TRBD2 might be the D (6 bases). Per germline, CDR1 LGHDT and CDR2 YNNKEL (reference sequence). The CDR3 contains 13 residues. V was clipped by 5 bases and J by 7 bases, with 14 bases between them. CDR3 in amino acids: CASSVPGAGTQYF. The CDR3 region has the DNA TGTGCCAGCAGCGTCCCGGGAGCGGGGACCCAGTACTTC.